These 13 T cell receptor beta chains were all obtained from the same sample, sequenced in a study of Ad26.COV2.S vaccination and SARS-CoV-2 variants. Using immunoSEQ multiplex PCR, the repertoire was profiled, and TCRdb retains in-frame clones only, with some absent. The sample contains hundreds of thousands of clones, 85% to 90% of which appear only once. As for treatment: 15 to 20 received Ad26.COV2.S at low or high dose, single or two shots; roughly 5 received placebo; per-sample allocation not given. Following the first vaccine or placebo injection, samples were taken on day 63. Sequencing used peripheral blood, obtained in a trial of Ad26.COV2.S vaccine versus placebo. The receptor source for this set is a person between 18 and 65 years old who received the Ad26.COV2.S COVID-19 vaccine or a placebo.

This clone came up once. This chain connects TRBV3-1 (or the pseudogene TRBV3-2) to TRBJ1-1; D not resolved. V was cut by 4 bases and J by 0 bases, with 12 bases left in between. CDR1 is LGHDT, CDR2 YNNKEL, per germline (reference sequence). This CDR3 is built from 15 residues. The CDR3 DNA sequence: TGTGCCAGCAGCCCCCTAGGCAACATGAACACTGAAGCTTTCTTT. Translation gives CASSPLGNMNTEAFF.

The chain joins TRBV25-1 to TRBJ2-7; D gene unclear. The CDR3 loop spans 17 amino acids. Trimming cost V 1 base and J 5 bases, with 21 bases left between them. Germline V lookup: CDR1 MGHDK, CDR2 SYGVNS. The CDR3 protein is CASSEFSRMASNNEQYF. The DNA of the CDR3 is TGTGCCAGCAGTGAATTCTCGAGGATGGCTAGTAACAACGAGCAGTACTTC.

This clone was detected once. The gene calls are TRBV9 and TRBJ2-3; no firm D call. CDR1 is SGDLS and CDR2 is YYNGEE in the germline V gene. V lost 4 bases to trimming and J lost 0 bases, with 12 bases between them. This CDR3 comprises 15 residues. For the CDR3, the DNA is TGTGCCAGCAGCCCATCCCCCAGGAGCACAGATACGCAGTATTTT. Protein: CASSPSPRSTDTQYF.

The genes are TRBV6-2 or TRBV6-3 and TRBJ1-5; TRBD1 aligns across 9 bases. Trimming cost V 5 bases and J 4 bases; bases outside gene matches: 9. The CDR3 consists of 16 residues. Germline loops: CDR1 MNHEY, CDR2 SVGEGT. Here the CDR3 DNA reads TGTGCCAGCAGTGGTCTCCGACAGGGGGTAAATCAGCCCCAGCATTTT. Protein: CASSGLRQGVNQPQHF.

The chain combines TRBV30 with TRBJ2-5; TRBD1 agrees at 7 bases. V lost 8 bases, J lost 3 bases, and 12 bases stayed unmatched. The germline V gene has CDR1 GTSNPN and CDR2 SVGIG (reference sequence). The CDR3 sequence is 14 residues long. As DNA, the CDR3 is TGTGCCGTTTATTGGGCAGGGGGAAAAGAGACCCAGTACTTC. Translation gives CAVYWAGGKETQYF.

V gene TRBV18 combines with J gene TRBJ2-7; a weak D match, TRBD2 (6 bases). The germline V gene has CDR1 KGHSH and CDR2 LQKENI. Trimming removed 3 bases at V and 0 bases at J, with 6 bases between. This CDR3 spans 13 amino acids. The CDR3 is CASSPGGSYEQYF. As DNA, the CDR3 is TGTGCCAGCTCACCGGGGGGCTCCTACGAGCAGTACTTC.

The rearrangement joins TRBV7-8 to TRBJ2-7; the match to TRBD2 covers 16 bases. The CDR3 is made up of 17 amino acids. The germline V gene has CDR1 SGHVS and CDR2 FQNEAQ. Trimming cost V 5 bases and J 6 bases; bases outside gene matches: 10. The CDR3 is CASSVSGLAGGGREQYF. The CDR3 nucleotides are TGTGCCAGCAGCGTTTCGGGACTAGCGGGAGGGGGGCGCGAGCAGTACTTC.

The chain combines TRBV20-1 with TRBJ2-7; TRBD1 or TRBD2 may be the D gene (6 bases each). The germline V gene has CDR1 DFQATT and CDR2 SNEGSKA (reference sequence). The CDR3 runs 14 residues. V was cut by 3 bases and J by 1 base, with 13 bases left in between. CDR3 region: CSASIQGTSYEQYF. Here the CDR3 DNA reads TGCAGTGCTAGTATCCAGGGGACTTCCTACGAGCAGTACTTC.

The rearrangement links TRBV9 to TRBJ1-2; 9 positions match TRBD1. The CDR3 runs to 13 residues. The junction had 3 bases not matched to a gene; V was cut back by 3 bases and J by 6 bases. From germline, CDR1 is SGDLS and CDR2 YYNGEE. DNA for the CDR3: TGTGCCAGCAGCGGGACAGGGGAAAATGGCTACACCTTC. Translation: CASSGTGENGYTF. Full variable domain (missing parts from reference TRBV9 and TRBJ1-2): DSGVTQTPKHLITATGQRVTLRCSPRSGDLSVYWYQQSLDQGLQFLIQYYNGEERAKGNILERFSAQQFPDLHSELNLSSLELGDSALYFCASSGTGENGYTFGSGTRLTVV.

This sequence joins TRBV5-6 and TRBJ1-3; D is unclear. Trimming stripped 0 bases from V and 1 base from J, with 8 bases between. CDR1 is SGHDT, CDR2 YYEEEE, per germline. The CDR3 is 15 amino acids. CDR3 loop: CASSLASGSGNTIYF. The DNA for the CDR3 is TGTGCCAGCAGCTTGGCCTCGGGATCTGGAAACACCATATATTTT. Full variable domain (missing parts from reference TRBV5-6 and TRBJ1-3): DAGVTQSPTHLIKTRGQQVTLRCSPKSGHDTVSWYQQALGQGPQFIFQYYEEEERQRGNFPDRFSGHQFPNYSSELNVNALLLGDSALYLCASSLASGSGNTIYFGEGSWLTVV.

The chain is built from TRBV20-1 and TRBJ2-7, with D uncertain. V shed 3 bases and J shed 0 bases, with 9 bases lying between them. Germline values: CDR1 DFQATT, CDR2 SNEGSKA (reference sequence). This CDR3 contains 13 residues. The CDR3 protein is CSASHPVSYEQYF. In nucleotides, the CDR3 is TGCAGTGCTAGTCACCCAGTCTCCTACGAGCAGTACTTC.

As DNA, the CDR3 is TGTGCCAGCAGGGACGGGACAGGGGGTTACAATGAGCAGTTCTTC. Residues: CASRDGTGGYNEQFF. The genes are TRBV5-5 and TRBJ2-1; 11 nucleotides match TRBD1. This CDR3 is 15 amino acids long. The junction had 5 bases not matched to a gene; V was cut back by 5 bases and J by 4 bases. Germline V gene lookup returns CDR1 SGHKS and CDR2 YYEKEE (reference sequence).

This rearrangement joins TRBV7-2 to TRBJ2-5; 9 bases fit TRBD2. Germline V gene lookup returns CDR1 SGHTA and CDR2 FQGNSA. This CDR3 spans 17 amino acids. With V trimmed by 4 bases and J by 3 bases, 12 bases remained unmatched. CDR3 nucleotides: TGTGCCAGCAGCTCACGGGCGGGGGGGCCGTCGGAAGAGACCCAGTACTTC. Translation gives CASSSRAGGPSEETQYF.